This TCR beta chain came from a study of human T cells and chemical hapten exposure. Study-wide findings and caveats: TCRs exceeding 1 in 1000 frequency stayed unchanged with DPC sensitization.

This clonotype was counted many times. The antigen remains unidentified. TCRdb re-analysed the RACE reads in MiXCR, keeping a single row per CDR3 protein. Of roughly 43,000 distinct CDR3 sequences listed, about 3.5% are singletons. Time point defined: healthy volunteer bleed at 6 weeks. The study extracted total RNA from unfractionated whole blood. With 2 bases clipped from V and 5 bases from J, the junction kept 9 bases outside the gene matches. Germline V lookup: CDR1 SGDLS, CDR2 YYNGEE. The CDR3 runs to 17 residues. The receptor's source is a human donor in good health. Some clones in this sample may be carry-over from other donors' samples. The sample consisted of whole blood. The chain carries TRBV9 and TRBJ1-6, with 8 bases identical to TRBD1. CDR3 in amino acids: CASSVGTGGGDNSPLHF. CDR3 nucleotides: TGTGCCAGCAGCGTTGGCACAGGGGGGGGAGATAATTCACCCCTCCACTTT.